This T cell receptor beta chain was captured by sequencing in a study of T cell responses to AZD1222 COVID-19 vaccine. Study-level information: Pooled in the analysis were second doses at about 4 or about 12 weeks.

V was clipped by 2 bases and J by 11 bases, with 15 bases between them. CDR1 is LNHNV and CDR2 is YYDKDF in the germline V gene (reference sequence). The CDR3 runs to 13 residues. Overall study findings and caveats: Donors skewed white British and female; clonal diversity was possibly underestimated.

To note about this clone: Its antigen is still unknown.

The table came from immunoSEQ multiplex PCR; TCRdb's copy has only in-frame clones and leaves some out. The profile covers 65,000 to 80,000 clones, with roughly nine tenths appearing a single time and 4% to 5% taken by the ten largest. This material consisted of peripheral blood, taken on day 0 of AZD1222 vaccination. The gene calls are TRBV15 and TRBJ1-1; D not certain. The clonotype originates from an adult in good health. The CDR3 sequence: CATSRPTWEKAFF. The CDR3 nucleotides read TGTGCCACCAGCAGACCAACCTGGGAGAAGGCTTTCTTT.